Listed here are 23 T cell receptor beta chains from one sample, sequenced in a study of T-cell reconstitution after alpha-beta-depleted transplantation in children. Molecular barcoding with unique molecular identifiers was used for the TCRbeta library. TCRdb reanalysed the PCR reads using MiXCR and keeps one entry per CDR3 protein. The repertoire holds hundreds of thousands of distinct CDR3 sequences, with roughly a tenth as singletons. The sample here was PBMCs, taken before TCRalphabeta/CD19-depleted stem cell transplant. Source of these receptors: a child aged 2 to 10 with inherited bone marrow failure, due to receive a stem cell transplant.

There are many counts of this clonotype. The chain has TRBV6-1 and TRBJ2-1; 11 bases line up with TRBD2. Germline V lookup: CDR1 MNHNS, CDR2 SASEGT. The CDR3 spans 14 residues. V lost 7 bases, J lost 9 bases, and 8 bases stayed unmatched. This CDR3 is CASTPGLAEGEQFF. CDR3 nucleotide sequence: TGTGCCAGCACCCCGGGACTAGCGGAGGGTGAGCAGTTCTTC.

This clonotype showed up many times. The chain uses TRBV20-1 and TRBJ2-2; D possibly matches TRBD1 or TRBD2 (6 bases each). This CDR3 has 15 amino acids. Trimming cost V 6 bases and J 1 base, with 15 bases left between them. Germline lookup yields CDR1 DFQATT and CDR2 SNEGSKA (reference sequence). In DNA form, the CDR3 reads TGCAGTGCCGGGAGAGGGGGTTGGAACACCGGGGAGCTGTTTTTT. It yields the protein CSAGRGGWNTGELFF.

This clonotype was seen many times. The chain carries TRBV6-5 and TRBJ2-7, with D tentatively TRBD2 (6 bases). The CDR3 loop spans 14 amino acids. From germline, CDR1 is MNHEY and CDR2 SVGAGI. Trimming stripped 2 bases from V and 5 bases from J, with 13 bases between. The CDR3 sequence: CASSYGGVGNEQYF. The DNA of the CDR3 is TGTGCCAGCAGTTACGGAGGGGTAGGGAACGAGCAGTACTTC.

The sample holds many counts of this clonotype. V is TRBV10-3 and J is TRBJ2-1, with 12 nucleotides matching TRBD2. The V and J ends lost 7 bases and 8 bases, in that order; junction bases with no gene match: 12. Germline V gives CDR1 ENHRY, CDR2 SYGVKD. The CDR3 has 16 residues. CDR3 residues: CAITDGTLAGGYEQFF. The CDR3 DNA reads TGTGCCATCACCGACGGGACACTAGCGGGAGGCTATGAGCAGTTCTTC.

The rearrangement joins TRBV6-5 to TRBJ2-1; D might be TRBD2 (6 bases). CDR3 length: 16 amino acids. V was pared by 3 bases and J by 5 bases, with 17 bases between. Per the germline V gene, CDR1 is MNHEY and CDR2 is SVGAGI. Here the CDR3 DNA reads TGTGCCAGCAGTTATTCATCGGGAGAAGTCAACAATGAGCAGTTCTTC. The encoded protein is CASSYSSGEVNNEQFF.

There are many counts of this clonotype. This chain uses TRBV25-1 with TRBJ2-1; 10 nucleotides agree with TRBD2. With 8 bases clipped from V and 2 bases from J, the junction kept 9 bases outside the gene matches. The CDR3 totals 16 residues. Germline values: CDR1 MGHDK, CDR2 SYGVNS. CDR3 nucleotide sequence: TGTGCCAGCGCCGGCGTTGGACTAGCGGCCTACAATGAGCAGTTCTTC. This gives the protein CASAGVGLAAYNEQFF.

This clonotype was seen more than once but under ten times. The chain links TRBV3-1 to TRBJ2-7, with TRBD2 matching 12 bases. Per germline, CDR1 LGHDT and CDR2 YNNKEL (reference sequence). This CDR3 has 16 amino acids. V dropped 1 base and J dropped 3; count of bases not matched to a gene: 4. The CDR3 sequence is CASSQGTSGTLYEQYF. In DNA form, the CDR3 reads TGTGCCAGCAGCCAAGGGACTAGCGGGACCCTCTACGAGCAGTACTTC.

In this sample, this clonotype turned up many times. The V and J genes are TRBV7-9 and TRBJ2-5, with D possibly being TRBD2 (6 bases). V was trimmed by 2 bases and J by 1 base, leaving 14 bases between them. Germline values: CDR1 SEHNR, CDR2 FQNEAQ (reference sequence). This CDR3 has 16 amino acids. CDR3 sequence (DNA): TGTGCCAGCAGCTTACTCGGCGGGACCTTCCAAGAGACCCAGTACTTC. Protein: CASSLLGGTFQETQYF. The whole variable domain, filled in from reference TRBV7-9 and TRBJ2-5, reads DTGVSQNPRHKITKRGQNVTFRCDPISEHNRLYWYRQTLGQGPEFLTYFQNEAQLEKSRLLSDRFSAERPKGSFSTLEIQRTEQGDSAMYLCASSLLGGTFQETQYFGPGTRLLVL.

This clonotype was observed many times. This chain connects TRBV5-1 to TRBJ2-7; 9 nucleotides line up with TRBD2. V lost 3 bases, J lost 0 bases, and 10 bases stayed unmatched. From germline, CDR1 is SGHRS and CDR2 YFSETQ. The CDR3 sequence is 17 residues long. The CDR3 loop reads CASSSTPSGASSYEQYF. The CDR3 nucleotides are TGCGCCAGCAGCTCGACTCCTAGCGGGGCATCCTCCTACGAGCAGTACTTC.

This clonotype appeared a few times. The chain employs TRBV2 and TRBJ2-3; TRBD1 agrees at 8 bases. V lost 6 bases to trimming and J lost 2 bases; unmatched junction nucleotides: 16. The length of the CDR3 is 18 residues. Germline assignment: CDR1 SNHLY and CDR2 FYNNEI. CDR3 bases: TGTGCCAGCAGATATAACCCCGACCGGACAGGGCCCACAGATACGCAGTATTTT. Translation gives CASRYNPDRTGPTDTQYF.

There are many counts of this clonotype. This chain links TRBV4-3 with TRBJ2-2; D ambiguous. Trimming took off 0 bases at V and 9 bases at J, with 17 bases between the two ends. The germline V gene has CDR1 LGHNA and CDR2 YSLEER. The CDR3 is made up of 16 amino acids. CDR3 protein: CASSQDLRTPARELFF. The CDR3 DNA reads TGCGCCAGCAGCCAAGATTTGCGGACCCCAGCGCGGGAGCTGTTTTTT.

This clonotype was observed many times. The chain is built from TRBV11-2 and TRBJ2-3; D may be TRBD2 (6 bases). CDR3 length: 17 residues. With 1 base removed from V and 3 bases from J, the gap between germline ends came to 17 bases. The germline V gene encodes CDR1 SGHAT and CDR2 FQNNGV. CDR3 loop: CASSLGWGSGITDTQYF. The CDR3, as DNA: TGTGCCAGCAGCTTAGGTTGGGGTAGCGGTATTACAGATACGCAGTATTTT. Full variable domain (rest looked up from reference TRBV11-2 and TRBJ2-3): EAGVAQSPRYKIIEKRQSVAFWCNPISGHATLYWYQQILGQGPKLLIQFQNNGVVDDSQLPKDRFSAERLKGVDSTLKIQPAKLEDSAVYLCASSLGWGSGITDTQYFGPGTRLTVL.

The V gene is TRBV4-2, the J gene TRBJ2-3; TRBD2 is a possible D gene (5 bases). Germline V gives CDR1 LGHNA, CDR2 YNFKEQ. The CDR3 runs 17 residues. Trimming pared 4 bases from V and 2 bases from J, leaving 19 bases between. This CDR3 reads CASSPEKRAGITDTQYF. The CDR3 DNA reads TGTGCCAGCAGCCCCGAGAAGAGGGCGGGCATCACAGATACGCAGTATTTT.

This clonotype was seen many times. The chain has TRBV20-1 and TRBJ2-7; 16 bases are a match to TRBD2. This CDR3 is built from 17 residues. The V and J ends lost 3 bases and 4 bases, in that order; junction bases with no gene match: 9. Germline values: CDR1 DFQATT, CDR2 SNEGSKA (reference sequence). CDR3 sequence (DNA): TGCAGTGCTAGCGCGGGACTAGCGGGAGGGCCCTGGTACGAGCAGTACTTC. This translates into CSASAGLAGGPWYEQYF.

This clonotype was seen a handful of times. The gene calls are TRBV10-2 and TRBJ2-7; TRBD1 might be the D (6 bases). Trimming removed 5 bases at V and 3 bases at J, with 17 bases between. CDR3 length: 15 residues. The germline gives CDR1 WSHSY, CDR2 SAAADI. Written as DNA, the CDR3 is TGCGCCAGCAGTTGGGGGCCCCCTCAAAACTACGAGCAGTACTTC. It encodes CASSWGPPQNYEQYF.

There are a few counts of this clonotype. The rearrangement links TRBV4-3 to TRBJ1-5; unclear D gene. Per the germline V gene, CDR1 is LGHNA and CDR2 is YSLEER. This CDR3 is 18 amino acids long. Deletions cut 9 bases from V and 2 bases from J, with 26 bases between. The CDR3 sequence: CARPASSDGIIGNQPQHF. CDR3 in DNA: TGCGCCAGGCCAGCCTCTTCGGACGGCATTATCGGCAATCAGCCCCAGCATTTT.

This clonotype came up many times. The rearrangement joins TRBV4-3 to TRBJ2-7; D unclear. The ends were cut back, 0 bases at V and 3 bases at J, with 6 bases in the middle. The CDR3 totals 13 residues. Germline V gene lookup returns CDR1 LGHNA and CDR2 YSLEER. CDR3 in DNA: TGCGCCAGCAGCCAAGAGATTTTCTACGAGCAGTACTTC. Translated: CASSQEIFYEQYF.

The chain recombines TRBV15 with TRBJ2-6, with D possibly TRBD2 on 6 matching bases. V was pared by 4 bases and J by 1 base, with 11 bases between. Germline V lookup: CDR1 LNHNV, CDR2 YYDKDF (reference sequence). CDR3 length: 16 residues. The CDR3 sequence: CATSTQDYSGANVLTF. The CDR3 DNA sequence: TGTGCCACCAGCACCCAGGACTATTCTGGGGCCAACGTCCTGACTTTC.

At least ten counts were recorded for this clonotype. The chain carries TRBV7-9 and TRBJ2-7; D ambiguous. Trimming left V 1 base short and J 0 bases short, with 7 bases between. This CDR3 has 14 residues. Per the germline V gene, CDR1 is SEHNR and CDR2 is FQNEAQ (reference sequence). The CDR3 region is CASSLDASSYEQYF. CDR3 sequence (DNA): TGTGCCAGCAGCTTAGACGCCTCCTCCTACGAGCAGTACTTC.

At least ten counts were recorded for this clonotype. The chain recombines TRBV7-2 with TRBJ1-2, with 7 bases that match TRBD1. This CDR3 spans 16 amino acids. Germline assignment: CDR1 SGHTA and CDR2 FQGNSA. Trimming at V came to 1 base and at J to 2 bases, leaving 7 bases not matched to a gene. The CDR3 loop is CASSLDFHRGNYGYTF. CDR3 DNA sequence: TGTGCCAGCAGCTTAGACTTCCACAGGGGAAACTATGGCTACACCTTC.

The rearrangement joins TRBV4-1 to TRBJ2-7; 7 positions match TRBD2. The length of the CDR3 is 16 residues. The ends lost 4 bases at V and 1 base at J; junction bases unmatched: 10. Germline CDR1 MGHRA, CDR2 YSYEKL. The CDR3, as DNA: TGCGCCAGCAGCCTGTCTCCGGGACTACCTTCCTACGAGCAGTACTTC. It is translated as CASSLSPGLPSYEQYF.

This clonotype was recorded many times. The chain carries TRBV20-1 and TRBJ2-7; D is unclear. This CDR3 contains 11 residues. V dropped 3 bases and J dropped 3 bases, with 6 bases sitting between them. Germline CDR1 and CDR2: DFQATT and SNEGSKA (reference sequence). This CDR3 reads CSASLNYEQYF. The CDR3 DNA sequence: TGCAGTGCTAGTTTAAACTACGAGCAGTACTTC.

This clonotype was found a few times. The chain links TRBV5-4 to TRBJ2-5; D call uncertain. Trimming stripped 0 bases from V and 0 bases from J, with 9 bases between. Germline assignment: CDR1 SGHNT and CDR2 YYREEE (reference sequence). The CDR3 is 15 amino acids. Here the CDR3 reads CASSLAASYQETQYF. CDR3 sequence (DNA): TGTGCCAGCAGCTTGGCGGCCTCGTACCAAGAGACCCAGTACTTC.